What follows are 21 T cell receptor beta chains derived from one specimen sequenced in a study of blood T cell repertoires in COVID-19. Libraries were prepared by immunoSEQ multiplex PCR; TCRdb keeps only in-frame clonotypes and omits some of them. Of about 140,000 clones listed, roughly 78% were seen once; the top ten hold around 4%. Sequencing was performed on peripheral blood. The source is a man aged 55 to 69 with acute or convalescent COVID-19.

The chain employs TRBV28 and TRBJ1-3; tentatively, D is TRBD1 (5 bases). V lost 10 bases and J 4 bases, leaving 17 bases between the germline ends. Germline assignment: CDR1 MDHEN and CDR2 SYDVKM. The CDR3 sequence is 14 residues long. CDR3 residues: CATMTGGAGNTIYF. CDR3 in DNA: TGTGCCACAATGACGGGAGGGGCCGGAAACACCATATATTTT.

V usage is TRBV28 and J usage is TRBJ1-2; a weak D match, TRBD1 (6 bases). CDR1 and CDR2 (germline): MDHEN, SYDVKM. Trimming took 1 base from V and 6 from J, leaving 9 bases between them. This CDR3 has 13 amino acids. The CDR3 coding sequence is TGTGCCAGCAGTTTATTCCCAGGGGATGGCTACACCTTC. It is translated as CASSLFPGDGYTF.

The chain employs TRBV28 and TRBJ1-1; TRBD1 might be the D (5 bases). Germline-derived CDR1 and CDR2 are MDHEN and SYDVKM. Trimming pared 3 bases from V and 4 bases from J, leaving 15 bases between. This CDR3 is built from 15 residues. The CDR3 nucleotides are TGTGCCAGCAGTTTCGAGGGGAACGGGGGCACTGAAGCTTTCTTT. Translated, it gives CASSFEGNGGTEAFF.

V usage is TRBV30 and J usage is TRBJ1-3, with TRBD1 as a possible D gene (6 bases). The V end was cut by 3 bases, the J end by 0 bases, with 9 bases between. The germline V gene encodes CDR1 GTSNPN and CDR2 SVGIG (reference sequence). The CDR3 contains 14 residues. This CDR3 is CAWRDRSSGNTIYF. CDR3 in DNA: TGTGCCTGGAGGGACAGAAGCTCTGGAAACACCATATATTTT.

The chain joins TRBV18 to TRBJ1-1; possibly TRBD1 for D (5 bases). CDR1 and CDR2 from the germline V gene are KGHSH and LQKENI. Between the trimmed V and J ends, which lost 3 bases and 3 bases, there was a span of 14 bases. The CDR3 sequence is 15 residues long. The CDR3 loop reads CASSPTLGGDTEAFF. CDR3 coding DNA: TGTGCCAGCTCACCGACCTTGGGGGGGGACACTGAAGCTTTCTTT.

This sequence joins TRBV28 and TRBJ1-4; D not resolved. CDR3 size: 15 residues. Trimming took 3 bases from V and 2 from J, leaving 10 bases between them. Germline CDR1 MDHEN, CDR2 SYDVKM. CDR3 in amino acids: CASSLRFGTNEKLFF. The CDR3 region has the DNA TGTGCCAGCAGTTTGAGGTTTGGGACTAATGAAAAACTGTTTTTT.

This rearrangement joins TRBV6-6 to TRBJ2-6; a possible D gene is TRBD1 (5 bases). This CDR3 has 16 amino acids. The germline V gene encodes CDR1 MNHNY and CDR2 SVGAGI (reference sequence). Trimming took off 7 bases at V and 3 bases at J, with 16 bases between the two ends. The chain's CDR3 is CASNAQGKGGANVLTF. CDR3 sequence (DNA): TGTGCCAGCAACGCTCAGGGAAAAGGTGGGGCCAACGTCCTGACTTTC.

This sequence joins TRBV27 and TRBJ2-4; 7 bases match TRBD2. Trimming cost V 5 bases and J 3 bases; bases outside gene matches: 13. The CDR3 has 17 residues. Germline V CDR1 and CDR2: MNHEY, SMNVEV (reference sequence). The CDR3 loop is CASSAPGLGMYKNIQYF. CDR3 nucleotides: TGTGCCAGCAGTGCCCCCGGACTAGGGATGTACAAAAACATTCAGTACTTC.

The gene calls are TRBV29-1 and TRBJ2-5; TRBD2 aligns across 8 bases. Per germline, CDR1 SQVTM and CDR2 ANQGSEA. V lost 6 bases, J lost 9 bases, and 12 bases stayed unmatched. This CDR3 is built from 13 residues. CDR3 DNA: TGCAGCGTCAGGACTAGCCCCCGAGGGGCCCAGTACTTC. It is translated as CSVRTSPRGAQYF.

The chain employs TRBV5-5 and TRBJ1-2; weak D call: TRBD1 (6 bases). CDR1 SGHKS and CDR2 YYEKEE come from the germline V gene (reference sequence). This CDR3 has 13 amino acids. Deletions cut 6 bases from V and 7 bases from J, with 16 bases between. CDR3 bases: TGTGCCAGCACCATAACAGGGAACCGTGGCTACACCTTC. Its protein product is CASTITGNRGYTF.

The chain has TRBV18 and TRBJ2-5; 10 nucleotides line up with TRBD1. Germline-derived CDR1 and CDR2 are KGHSH and LQKENI. The CDR3 sequence is 16 residues long. Trimming removed 3 bases from V and 5 bases from J; junction bases left unmatched: 9. DNA of the CDR3: TGTGCCAGCTCACCCTCCCAGACAGGGGGCGGCGAGACCCAGTACTTC. Residues: CASSPSQTGGGETQYF.

CDR3 bases: TGCGCCAGCAGCCGACAGGGGGCTAGCACAGATACGCAGTATTTT. This gives the protein CASSRQGASTDTQYF. This chain joins TRBV5-1 and TRBJ2-3, with 10 bases lining up with TRBD1. The CDR3 extends over 15 amino acids. Germline V gene lookup returns CDR1 SGHRS and CDR2 YFSETQ. The trim removed 4 bases at V and 0 bases at J, leaving 2 bases unmatched.

The V gene is TRBV28, the J gene TRBJ2-7; 11 nucleotides line up with TRBD2. The CDR3 loop spans 15 amino acids. V was pared by 6 bases and J by 3 bases, with 7 bases of the junction left unmatched. Looked up from germline, CDR1 is MDHEN and CDR2 is SYDVKM. In DNA form, the CDR3 reads TGTGCCAGCAGACTCGGACTAGCGGGCTTCTACGAGCAGTACTTC. It encodes CASRLGLAGFYEQYF.

The genes are TRBV18 and TRBJ1-5; 7 nucleotides line up with TRBD1. Trimming cost V 3 bases and J 0 bases; bases outside gene matches: 2. Per the germline V gene, CDR1 is KGHSH and CDR2 is LQKENI. This CDR3 has 15 residues. CDR3 bases: TGTGCCAGCTCACCGACAGGGAATAGCAATCAGCCCCAGCATTTT. Encoded protein: CASSPTGNSNQPQHF. Filled out from reference TRBV18 and TRBJ1-5, the complete variable domain reads NAGVMQNPRHLVRRRGQEARLRCSPMKGHSHVYWYRQLPEEGLKFMVYLQKENIIDESGMPKERFSAEFPKEGPSILRIQQVVRGDSAAYFCASSPTGNSNQPQHFGDGTRLSIL.

The chain joins TRBV7-2 to TRBJ1-5; TRBD1 might be the D (5 bases). CDR3 length equals 13 residues. Germline V gene sequence: CDR1 SGHTA, CDR2 FQGNSA. Deletions cut 2 bases from V and 6 bases from J, with 8 bases between. The CDR3 region has the DNA TGTGCCAGCAGCTTACTCAGGGTTCAGCCCCAGCATTTT. Amino acids: CASSLLRVQPQHF.

This clone appeared many times. The chain couples TRBV4-1 to TRBJ2-2, with TRBD1 identical over 7 bases. Germline V lookup: CDR1 MGHRA, CDR2 YSYEKL. V was pared by 3 bases and J by 5 bases, with 9 bases of the junction left unmatched. CDR3 length: 16 amino acids. DNA of the CDR3: TGCGCCAGCAGCCACCACCCGGACAGGTCGACCGGGGAGCTGTTTTTT. Protein product: CASSHHPDRSTGELFF.

The chain combines TRBV6-6 with TRBJ2-7, with D perhaps matching TRBD2 (5 bases). Germline CDR1 reads MNHNY; CDR2 reads SVGAGI (reference sequence). V gave up 5 bases and J gave up 3 bases, with 8 bases separating them. The length of the CDR3 is 12 residues. The CDR3 DNA is TGTGCCAGCAGTCGGAGCGGCTACGAGCAGTACTTC. This codes for CASSRSGYEQYF.

The J gene is TRBJ1-1, the V gene TRBV2; maybe TRBD1 (6 bases). The CDR3 spans 15 residues. With 6 bases removed from V and 0 bases from J, the gap between germline ends came to 14 bases. Per the germline V gene, CDR1 is SNHLY and CDR2 is FYNNEI. The CDR3: CASRGADRLNTEAFF. The CDR3 region has the DNA TGTGCCAGCAGGGGGGCGGATAGGCTGAACACTGAAGCTTTCTTT.

This chain links TRBV5-1 with TRBJ1-6; possible D gene TRBD1, 6 bases. V lost 4 bases and J 0 bases, leaving 14 bases between the germline ends. This CDR3 contains 17 residues. The germline CDR1 and CDR2 sequences are SGHRS and YFSETQ. This CDR3 reads CASSPTDRSSYNSPLHF. The CDR3, as DNA: TGCGCCAGCAGCCCCACCGACAGGAGCTCCTATAATTCACCCCTCCACTTT.

V is TRBV7-2 and J is TRBJ1-1; D might be TRBD1 (6 bases). Germline CDR1 and CDR2: SGHTA and FQGNSA. CDR3 length equals 14 residues. V lost 3 bases and J lost 0, with 8 bases in between. CDR3 protein: CASSFRQVNTEAFF. CDR3 sequence (DNA): TGTGCCAGCAGCTTTAGACAGGTGAACACTGAAGCTTTCTTT.

This CDR3 is CASSLAGGPIGSYEQYF. For the CDR3, the DNA is TGTGCCAGCAGCTTAGCGGGAGGGCCGATAGGTTCCTACGAGCAGTACTTC. The chain couples TRBV11-2 to TRBJ2-7, with 8 bases matching TRBD2. Germline V gene sequence: CDR1 SGHAT, CDR2 FQNNGV. This CDR3 has 17 amino acids. With V trimmed by 1 base and J by 1 base, 9 bases remained unmatched.